The 18 T cell receptor beta chains below come from one sample, sequenced in a study of T cells in Graves' hyperthyroidism and ophthalmopathy. Researchers took RNA transcripts and amplified the TCR beta CDR3 regions from them. HTBI primers drove first-round RT-PCR of the TCR CDR3. TCRdb reprocessed the multiplex PCR reads via MiXCR and lists one record per CDR3 protein. The profile shows roughly 510,000 distinct CDR3 sequences, roughly 45% of them singletons. The sample was peripheral blood or thyroid tissue (not recorded which). The receptors originated from an adult woman with Graves' disease, either hyperthyroidism or ophthalmopathy (not recorded which).

The rearrangement joins TRBV24-1 to TRBJ2-7; a possible D gene is TRBD2 (5 bases). V was clipped by 9 bases and J by 0 bases, with 8 bases between them. This CDR3 is 12 amino acids long. The germline V gene encodes CDR1 KGHDR and CDR2 SFDVKD. CDR3 in DNA: TGTGCCACCGAGGGATACTCCTACGAGCAGTACTTC. Its translation: CATEGYSYEQYF.

This clonotype has a handful of counts. The gene calls are TRBV29-1 and TRBJ2-5; D perhaps matches TRBD2 (6 bases). The CDR3 consists of 14 residues. Germline lookup yields CDR1 SQVTM and CDR2 ANQGSEA. Trimming shortened V by 0 bases and J by 5 bases, and 13 bases separated the two germline ends. The CDR3 spells CSVEDHRGMETQYF. CDR3 coding DNA: TGCAGCGTTGAAGATCACCGGGGGATGGAGACCCAGTACTTC.

The V gene is TRBV7-8, the J gene TRBJ1-1, with D unresolved. The CDR3 runs to 14 residues. V gave up 5 bases and J gave up 5 bases, with 15 bases separating them. Germline V lookup: CDR1 SGHVS, CDR2 FQNEAQ. The CDR3 DNA reads TGTGCCAGCAGCCGTTGGACCGGGAGGACTGAAGCTTTCTTT. Its protein is CASSRWTGRTEAFF.

V usage is TRBV27 and J usage is TRBJ2-7; D remains unclear. Trimming cost V 10 bases and J 1 base, with 11 bases left between them. Germline CDR1 is MNHEY and CDR2 is SMNVEV (reference sequence). The CDR3 covers 12 residues. The CDR3 protein is CATWVASYEQYF. CDR3 DNA: TGTGCCACCTGGGTCGCGTCCTACGAGCAGTACTTC.

The chain employs TRBV20-1 and TRBJ1-2; 9 bases are a match to TRBD1. V shed 4 bases, J shed 6 bases, and the junction held 18 bases outside the gene matches. Germline lookup yields CDR1 DFQATT and CDR2 SNEGSKA (reference sequence). The CDR3 loop spans 17 amino acids. As DNA, the CDR3 is TGCAGTGCTACGCGGACAGGGGACACTTCCGGGGACGATGGCTACACCTTC. It translates to CSATRTGDTSGDDGYTF.

The table lists this clonotype with many counts. The chain couples TRBV6-5 to TRBJ2-7; possibly TRBD2 for D (5 bases). From germline, CDR1 is MNHEY and CDR2 SVGAGI. V dropped 6 bases and J dropped 2 bases, with 17 bases sitting between them. The CDR3 is made up of 15 amino acids. The CDR3 DNA is TGTGCCAGCAGGCGGAATAAGTGGGAGACCTACGAGCAGTACTTC. It specifies CASRRNKWETYEQYF.

The V gene is TRBV10-3, the J gene TRBJ2-7, with 9 bases identical to TRBD1. Germline trimming cut 4 bases from V and 4 bases from J; bases unmatched to any gene: 8. The CDR3 is made up of 15 amino acids. Looked up from germline, CDR1 is ENHRY and CDR2 is SYGVKD. This CDR3 is CAISGGQGSRYEQYF. The CDR3 DNA reads as TGTGCCATCAGTGGGGGACAGGGTTCACGGTACGAGCAGTACTTC.

This chain uses TRBV25-1 with TRBJ2-6; unclear D gene. The CDR3 runs 15 residues. Germline V lookup: CDR1 MGHDK, CDR2 SYGVNS. Between the trimmed V and J ends, which lost 3 bases and 0 bases, there was a span of 6 bases. The CDR3: CASSERYSGANVLTF. In nucleotides, the CDR3 is TGTGCCAGCAGTGAGCGTTACTCTGGGGCCAACGTCCTGACTTTC.

This clonotype was seen repeatedly, ten times or more. This chain connects TRBV14 to TRBJ1-1; D gene uncertain. The germline V gene encodes CDR1 SGHDN and CDR2 FVKESK. V was cut by 2 bases and J by 6 bases, with 7 bases left in between. There are 12 residues in the CDR3. CDR3 amino acids: CASSQQYSEAFF. The CDR3 nucleotides read TGTGCCAGCAGCCAACAGTATTCTGAAGCTTTCTTT.

This clonotype was observed many times. The V and J genes are TRBV9 and TRBJ1-1; unclear D gene. V was pared by 3 bases and J by 5 bases, with 17 bases between. The CDR3 loop spans 15 amino acids. Germline V gene lookup returns CDR1 SGDLS and CDR2 YYNGEE. CDR3: CASSAGTGRYTEAFF. CDR3 bases: TGTGCCAGCAGCGCAGGTACGGGTAGGTATACTGAAGCTTTCTTT.

This clonotype showed up many times. The chain combines TRBV29-1 with TRBJ2-5; D is undetermined. Germline assignment: CDR1 SQVTM and CDR2 ANQGSEA. The CDR3 covers 12 residues. The V and J ends lost 2 bases and 0 bases respectively, with 4 bases between them. This chain's CDR3 is CSVEIYQETQYF. CDR3 nucleotide sequence: TGCAGCGTTGAAATCTACCAAGAGACCCAGTACTTC.

This clonotype appeared a few times. J is TRBJ2-6 and V is TRBV7-3; D is perhaps TRBD2 (6 bases). This CDR3 is built from 14 residues. Germline V gives CDR1 SGHTA, CDR2 FQGTGA. V was pared by 2 bases and J by 4 bases, with 6 bases between. The CDR3 sequence: CASSLGLGANVLTF. The CDR3, as DNA: TGTGCCAGCAGCTTAGGACTAGGGGCCAACGTCCTGACTTTC.

This clonotype came up a few times. The gene calls are TRBV30 and TRBJ1-6, with D hard to call. The CDR3 runs to 14 residues. The germline V gene encodes CDR1 GTSNPN and CDR2 SVGIG (reference sequence). V shed 0 bases and J shed 8 bases, with 11 bases lying between them. The CDR3 region has the DNA TGTGCCTGGAGTGTACGGCAGGACCATTCACCCCTCCACTTT. Translating gives CAWSVRQDHSPLHF.

This clonotype was seen at least ten times. The DNA of the CDR3 is TGCGCCAGCAGCTTCAGTCCCCTCGACACTGAAGCTTTCTTT. Translated, it gives CASSFSPLDTEAFF. The chain recombines TRBV5-1 with TRBJ1-1; no firm D call. The ends were cut back, 2 bases at V and 3 bases at J, with 11 bases in the middle. The CDR3 has 14 amino acids. Germline-derived CDR1 and CDR2 are SGHRS and YFSETQ.

There are a few counts of this clonotype. The chain recombines TRBV2 with TRBJ1-1; D is unresolved. Germline V gene data show CDR1 as SNHLY and CDR2 as FYNNEI. The CDR3 is 12 amino acids. Trimming removed 4 bases from V and 8 bases from J, with 11 bases in between. CDR3 nucleotide sequence: TGTGCCAGCAGTGTGGCCCTAAGGGAAGCTTTCTTT. It codes for CASSVALREAFF.

Worth noting for this clonotype: Germline is not matched at one junction end, which may reflect a read error. The chain joins TRBV5-1 to TRBJ1-1; the D is unclear. Germline assignment: CDR1 SGHRS and CDR2 YFSETQ. The CDR3 is 14 residues long. The CDR3: CASSPDPRGTEAFF. CDR3 nucleotide sequence: TGTGCCAGCAGCCCGGACCCACGTGGCACTGAAGCTTTCTTT.

The chain uses TRBV15 and TRBJ1-3, with no clear D. From germline, CDR1 is LNHNV and CDR2 YYDKDF (reference sequence). The CDR3 has 16 residues. Trimming left V 0 bases short and J 8 bases short, with 17 bases between. CDR3 in amino acids: CATSRDKGTEGYTIYF. The CDR3 bases are TGTGCCACCAGCAGAGACAAGGGTACGGAGGGCTACACCATATATTTT.

This clonotype appeared many times. This chain joins TRBV6-2 or TRBV6-3 and TRBJ2-4, with 7 positions matching TRBD1. The CDR3 length is 15 residues. Germline V CDR1 and CDR2: MNHEY, SVGEGT. J lost 4 bases, V lost 6 bases, and 9 bases had no gene match. CDR3: CASSNRPGGKNIQYF. The CDR3 nucleotides are TGTGCCAGCAGCAACAGACCAGGGGGTAAAAACATTCAGTACTTC.